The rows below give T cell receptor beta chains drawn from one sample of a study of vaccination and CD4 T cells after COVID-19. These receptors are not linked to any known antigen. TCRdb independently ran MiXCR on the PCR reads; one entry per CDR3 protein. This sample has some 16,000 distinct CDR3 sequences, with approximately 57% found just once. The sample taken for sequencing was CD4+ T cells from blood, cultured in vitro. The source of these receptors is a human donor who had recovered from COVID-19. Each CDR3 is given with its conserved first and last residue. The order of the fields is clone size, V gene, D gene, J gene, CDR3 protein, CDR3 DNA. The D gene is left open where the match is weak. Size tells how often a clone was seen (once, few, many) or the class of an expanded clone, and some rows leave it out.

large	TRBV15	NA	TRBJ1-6	CATSKFQGSPLHF	TGTGCCACCAGCAAGTTTCAAGGTTCACCCCTCCACTTT
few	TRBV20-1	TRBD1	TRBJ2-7	CSAKTRQGHYEQYF	TGCAGTGCTAAAACCCGACAGGGCCACTACGAGCAGTACTTC
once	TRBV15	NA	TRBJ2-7	CATSREVRAPGQYF	TGTGCCACCAGCAGAGAGGTCAGGGCCCCGGGGCAGTACTTC
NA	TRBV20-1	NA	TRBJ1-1	CSAIGGTDTEAFF	TGCAGTGCTATCGGGGGTACGGACACTGAAGCTTTCTTT
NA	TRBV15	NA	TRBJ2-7	CATSRLSGPMRFEQYF	TGTGCCACCAGCAGACTCTCGGGACCTATGCGGTTTGAGCAGTACTTC
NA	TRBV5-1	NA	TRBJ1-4	CASSLGSSQGHEKLFF	TGCGCCAGCAGCTTGGGCTCATCACAGGGACATGAAAAACTGTTTTTT
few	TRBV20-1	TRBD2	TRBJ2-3	CSARDVLAGYTDTQYF	TGCAGTGCTAGAGATGTACTAGCGGGATACACAGATACGCAGTATTTT
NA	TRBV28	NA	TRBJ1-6	CASSGGHSPLHF	TGTGCCAGCAGTGGGGGTCATTCACCCCTCCACTTT
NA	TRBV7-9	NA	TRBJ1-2	CASSPRAGLYGYTF	TGTGCCAGCAGCCCCCGGGCAGGTCTCTATGGCTACACCTTC
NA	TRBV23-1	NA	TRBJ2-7	CASFPRQQSSSFLHRSSYEQYF	TGCGCCAGTTTCCCCCGCCAGCAGTCATCTTCGTTCCTCCACAGGAGCTCCTACGAGCAGTACTTC
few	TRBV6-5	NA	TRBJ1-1	CASSYLNTEAFF	TGTGCCAGCAGTTACCTGAACACTGAAGCTTTCTTT
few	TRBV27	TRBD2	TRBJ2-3	CASRFLAVGADTQYF	TGTGCCAGCAGATTCCTAGCGGTAGGGGCAGATACGCAGTATTTT
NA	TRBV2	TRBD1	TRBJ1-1	CASSQTGTGTEAFF	TGTGCCAGCAGCCAGACAGGGACGGGCACTGAAGCTTTCTTT
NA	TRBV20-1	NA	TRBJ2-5	CGARDRRGYQETQYF	TGCGGTGCTAGAGATCGGAGGGGGTACCAAGAGACCCAGTACTTC
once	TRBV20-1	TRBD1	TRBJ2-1	CSPRRPGTGGSNEQFF	TGCAGTCCACGCCGCCCCGGGACAGGGGGATCCAATGAGCAGTTCTTC
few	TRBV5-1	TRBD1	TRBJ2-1	CASSPGTVIDEQFF	TGCGCCAGCAGCCCGGGGACAGTGATCGATGAGCAGTTCTTC
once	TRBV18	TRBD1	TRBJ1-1	CASSPRDRGMNTEAFF	TGTGCCAGCTCACCACGCGACAGGGGTATGAACACTGAAGCTTTCTTT